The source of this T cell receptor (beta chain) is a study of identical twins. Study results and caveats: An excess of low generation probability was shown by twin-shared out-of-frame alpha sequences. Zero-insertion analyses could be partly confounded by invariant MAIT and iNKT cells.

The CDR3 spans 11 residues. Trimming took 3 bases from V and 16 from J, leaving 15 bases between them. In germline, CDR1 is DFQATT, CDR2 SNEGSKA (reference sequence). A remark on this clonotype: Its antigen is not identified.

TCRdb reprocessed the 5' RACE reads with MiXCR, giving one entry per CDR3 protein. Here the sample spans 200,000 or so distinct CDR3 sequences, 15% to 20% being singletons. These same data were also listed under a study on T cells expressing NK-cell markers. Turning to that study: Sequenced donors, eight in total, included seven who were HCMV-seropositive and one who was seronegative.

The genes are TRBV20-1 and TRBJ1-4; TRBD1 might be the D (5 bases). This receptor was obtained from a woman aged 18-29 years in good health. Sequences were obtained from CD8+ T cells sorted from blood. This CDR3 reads CSARSGRDQFF. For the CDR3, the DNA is TGCAGTGCTAGGAGCGGCAGGGATCAGTTTTTT.